This T cell receptor beta chain was obtained from a study of neurological immune-mediated disorders. Points from the study as a whole: Neither clinical nor MRI features showed any association with the multiple sclerosis repertoire cluster, and the authors stated that larger cohorts are needed.

It was by 5'RACE with 10-nucleotide random UMIs that the cDNA was made. Over 200 million TCR-beta sequences (from 15-18 subjects) were yielded by each sequencing run. TCRdb recomputed calls from the 5' RACE reads with MiXCR, one row per CDR3 protein. The top ten hold 1.5% to 2% of the sample, which has 45,000 to 60,000 distinct CDR3 sequences, 3.6% seen once. This clonotype was recorded at least ten times. Its target is unknown. This TCR came from a man aged 30 to 39 with multiple sclerosis. The sample taken for sequencing was PBMCs.

The CDR3 nucleotides read TGTGCCAGCAGTTTTGCTGGGACTAGCGGGAGCGGGAAGTACTTC. It encodes CASSFAGTSGSGKYF. The J gene is TRBJ2-4, the V gene TRBV28; 14 bases are shared with TRBD2. In germline, CDR1 is MDHEN, CDR2 SYDVKM. This CDR3 spans 15 amino acids. The J segment lost 14 bases and the V segment lost 3 bases, leaving 9 bases of the junction unmatched. Looking up the rest from reference TRBV28 and TRBJ2-4 gives the full variable domain: DVKVTQSSRYLVKRTGEKVFLECVQDMDHENMFWYRQDPGLGLRLIYFSYDVKMKEKGDIPEGYSVSREKKERFSLILESASTNQTSMYLCASSFAGTSGSGKYFGAGTRLSVL.